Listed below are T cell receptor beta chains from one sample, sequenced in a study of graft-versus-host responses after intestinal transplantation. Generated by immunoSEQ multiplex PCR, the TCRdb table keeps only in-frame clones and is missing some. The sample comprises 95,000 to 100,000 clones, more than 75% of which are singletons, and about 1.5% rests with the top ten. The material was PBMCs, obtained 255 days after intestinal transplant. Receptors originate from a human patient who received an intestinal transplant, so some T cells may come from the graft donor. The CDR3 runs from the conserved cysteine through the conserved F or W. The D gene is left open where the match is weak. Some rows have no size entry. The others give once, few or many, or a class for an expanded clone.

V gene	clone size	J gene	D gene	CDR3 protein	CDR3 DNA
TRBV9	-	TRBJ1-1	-	CASSVVSGNTEAFF	TGTGCCAGCAGCGTAGTGTCAGGAAACACTGAAGCTTTCTTT
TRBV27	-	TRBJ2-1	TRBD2	CASSLGGAGGPNDNEQFF	TGTGCCAGCAGTTTAGGCGGCGCGGGAGGGCCCAACGACAATGAGCAGTTCTTC
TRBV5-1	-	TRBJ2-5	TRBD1	CASSGGTGIEETQYF	TGCGCCAGCAGCGGGGGGACAGGGATTGAAGAGACCCAGTACTTC
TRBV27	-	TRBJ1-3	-	CASKEPSGNTIYF	TGTGCCAGCAAGGAGCCCTCTGGAAACACCATATATTTT
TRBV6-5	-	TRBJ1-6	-	CASSPGVGGSPLHF	TGTGCCAGCAGTCCAGGGGTTGGGGGTTCACCCCTCCACTTT
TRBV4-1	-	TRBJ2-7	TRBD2	CASSLKESRTSGRSYEQYF	TGCGCCAGCAGCCTTAAGGAGTCCCGGACTAGCGGGAGGAGCTACGAGCAGTACTTC
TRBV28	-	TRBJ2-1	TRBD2	CASSFGRGGYNEQFF	TGTGCCAGCAGTTTTGGGCGGGGGGGCTACAATGAGCAGTTCTTC
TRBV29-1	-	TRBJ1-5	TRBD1	CSVAHRGGNQPQHF	TGCAGCGTGGCCCACAGGGGAGGCAATCAGCCCCAGCATTTT
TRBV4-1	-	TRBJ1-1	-	CASSQDRGGRGTEAFF	TGCGCCAGCAGCCAAGATCGAGGCGGTAGGGGAACTGAAGCTTTCTTT
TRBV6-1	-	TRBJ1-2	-	CASSGGRGPYGYTF	TGTGCCAGCAGTGGCGGCAGGGGCCCCTATGGCTACACCTTC
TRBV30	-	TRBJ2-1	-	CAWIRGTPYNEQFF	TGTGCCTGGATTAGGGGGACACCTTACAATGAGCAGTTCTTC
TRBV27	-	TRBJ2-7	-	CASSLPPTYEYF	TGTGCCAGCAGTTTACCTCCTACGTATGAGTACTTC
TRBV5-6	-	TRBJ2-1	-	CASSARGVSSYNEQFF	TGTGCCAGCAGCGCGCGCGGGGTGAGCTCCTACAATGAGCAGTTCTTC
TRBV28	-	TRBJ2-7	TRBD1	CASSFPLKTTGSSYEQYF	TGTGCCAGCAGTTTCCCCCTGAAAACGACAGGGAGCTCCTACGAGCAGTACTTC
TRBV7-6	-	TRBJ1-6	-	CASSLAPRPNNSPLHF	TGTGCCAGCAGCTTAGCTCCCCGTCCTAATAATTCACCCCTCCACTTT
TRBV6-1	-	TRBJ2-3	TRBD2	CASTIILAGSDTQYF	TGTGCCAGCACTATAATACTAGCGGGGTCAGATACGCAGTATTTT
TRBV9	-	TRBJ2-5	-	CASSVNTARGQQETQYF	TGTGCCAGCAGCGTCAACACCGCCCGCGGACAGCAAGAGACCCAGTACTTC
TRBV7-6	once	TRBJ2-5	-	CASSLSGVQGRETQYF	TGTGCCAGCAGCTTATCAGGGGTACAAGGGAGGGAGACCCAGTACTTC
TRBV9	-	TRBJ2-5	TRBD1	CASSAFPGTGGRETQYF	TGTGCCAGCAGCGCTTTTCCCGGGACAGGGGGAAGAGAGACCCAGTACTTC
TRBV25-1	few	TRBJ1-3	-	CASSEPGSGNTIYF	TGTGCCAGCAGTGAACCCGGCTCTGGAAACACCATATATTTT
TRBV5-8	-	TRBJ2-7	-	CASSLGELTLFEQYF	TGTGCCAGCAGCTTGGGGGAACTTACGCTATTCGAGCAGTACTTC
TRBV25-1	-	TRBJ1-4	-	CASSESGRGGEKLFF	TGTGCCAGCAGTGAAAGCGGCAGGGGAGGGGAAAAACTGTTTTTT
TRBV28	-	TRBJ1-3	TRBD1	CASSRTGASGNTIYF	TGTGCCAGCAGCCGAACAGGGGCCTCTGGAAACACCATATATTTT
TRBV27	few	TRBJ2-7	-	CASSSQGFNEQYF	TGTGCCAGCAGTTCACAGGGTTTCAACGAGCAGTACTTC
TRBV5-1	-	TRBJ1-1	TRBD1	CASSALDREGENTEAFF	TGCGCCAGCAGCGCATTGGACAGGGAGGGGGAGAACACTGAAGCTTTCTTT
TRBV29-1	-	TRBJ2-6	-	CSVDGVGANVLTF	TGCAGCGTTGACGGGGTTGGGGCCAACGTCCTGACTTTC
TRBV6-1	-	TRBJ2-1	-	CASSVVAGEGSYNEQFF	TGTGCCAGCAGTGTTGTGGCAGGTGAAGGCTCCTACAATGAGCAGTTCTTC
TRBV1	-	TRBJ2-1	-	CTSTTPHRAYNEQFF	TGCACCAGCACCACGCCCCACCGCGCCTACAATGAGCAGTTCTTC
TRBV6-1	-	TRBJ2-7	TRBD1	CASSLGTGPTEQYF	TGTGCCAGCAGCCTTGGGACAGGGCCTACCGAGCAGTACTTC
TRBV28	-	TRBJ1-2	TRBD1	CASSQPTGGAGYGYTF	TGTGCCAGCAGTCAACCGACAGGGGGGGCTGGCTATGGCTACACCTTC
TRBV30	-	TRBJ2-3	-	CAWSSGVGATDTQYF	TGTGCCTGGAGCAGTGGGGTAGGGGCCACAGATACGCAGTATTTT
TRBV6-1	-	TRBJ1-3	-	CASRGDSGNTIYF	TGTGCCAGCAGGGGGGACTCTGGAAACACCATATATTTT
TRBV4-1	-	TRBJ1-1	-	CASSQNRERAFF	TGCGCCAGCAGCCAAAACAGGGAAAGGGCTTTCTTT
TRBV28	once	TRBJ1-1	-	CASRRHAGGYTEAFF	TGTGCCAGCAGACGTCATGCCGGGGGCTACACTGAAGCTTTCTTT
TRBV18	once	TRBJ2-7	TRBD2	CASSLTGTRVVEQYF	TGTGCCAGCTCACTAACCGGGACTAGGGTTGTAGAGCAGTACTTC
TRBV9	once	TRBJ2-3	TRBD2	CASSVAGSGSIDTQYF	TGTGCCAGCAGCGTAGCCGGTAGCGGGAGCATAGATACGCAGTATTTT
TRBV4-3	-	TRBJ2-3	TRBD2	CASSPTSGGATDTQYF	TGCGCCAGCAGCCCCACTAGCGGGGGGGCCACAGATACGCAGTATTTT
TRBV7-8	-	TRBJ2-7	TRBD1	CASIDGQGNPYEQYF	TGTGCCAGCATCGACGGACAGGGAAATCCCTACGAGCAGTACTTC
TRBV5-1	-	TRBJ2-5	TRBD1	CASSLDWDRQETQYF	TGCGCCAGCAGCTTGGATTGGGACAGACAAGAGACCCAGTACTTC
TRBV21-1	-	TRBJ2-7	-	CASSKANFGTSGSPPSYEQYF	TGTGCCAGCAGCAAAGCTAACTTCGGGACTAGCGGGAGCCCCCCCTCCTACGAGCAGTACTTC
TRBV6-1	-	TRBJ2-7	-	CASSQPSYEQYF	TGTGCCAGCAGTCAACCCAGCTACGAGCAGTACTTC
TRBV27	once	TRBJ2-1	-	CASSPQGTYNEQFF	TGTGCCAGCAGTCCACAGGGCACCTACAATGAGCAGTTCTTC
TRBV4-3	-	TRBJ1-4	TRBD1	CASSQDSQGANEKLFF	TGCGCCAGCAGCCAAGATTCCCAGGGGGCAAATGAAAAACTGTTTTTT
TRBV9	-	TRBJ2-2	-	CASSVGPTGELFF	TGTGCCAGCAGCGTAGGTCCTACCGGGGAGCTGTTTTTT